The T cell receptor beta chain under discussion was sequenced for a study of cytomegalovirus exposure and HLA in healthy donors. Study details: Earlier, fewer than 130 million unique TCR beta sequences were recovered from 170 million or so T cells by an analysis. Study observations and caveats: In a later analysis, 15,000 to 20,000 TCR beta sequences were associated with HLA alleles at 0.05 false discovery rate.

Regarding this clone: What it recognizes is unknown.

Use of 60 Vbeta and 13 Jbeta primers characterized the PCR. Authors' analysis steps: A follow-up analysis tallied some 80 million unique TCR beta chains, about 11 million shared. The assay was immunoSEQ multiplex PCR, and TCRdb's table has in-frame clones only and misses some. V, J and clone size derive from that table, while D and trimming were established from the DNA sequence. The table records 150,000 to 200,000 clones, approximately 80% of them present only once. The sample comprised PBMCs. This clonotype originated in a boy younger than 18 in good health and CMV-seronegative.

CDR3 protein: CASSLPGQGAVRYTF. CDR3 coding DNA: TGTGCCAGCAGCCTACCGGGACAGGGGGCGGTTCGCTACACCTTC. The V gene is TRBV5-4, the J gene TRBJ1-2, with 12 bases fitting TRBD1. CDR3 length equals 15 residues. The V gene end was trimmed by 4 bases and the J gene end by 9 bases; junction bases not matched to a gene: 10. Germline V gene lookup returns CDR1 SGHNT and CDR2 YYREEE (reference sequence).